The 22 T cell receptor beta chains below all came from one sample that was sequenced in a study of blood T cell repertoires in COVID-19. Data came from immunoSEQ multiplex PCR; TCRdb stores just in-frame clones and leaves some out. The sample holds more than 250,000 clones, 90% seen once. The sample comprised PBMCs or T cells enriched from blood (not recorded which). These receptors were collected from a woman younger than 30 with acute COVID-19.

The V and J genes are TRBV11-2 and TRBJ1-4; 7 bases match TRBD1. Per germline, CDR1 SGHAT and CDR2 FQNNGV. The CDR3 sequence is 13 residues long. Trimming cost V 7 bases and J 6 bases; bases outside gene matches: 5. The CDR3 nucleotides are TGTGCCAGCAAAATACAGGGGTATGAAAAACTGTTTTTT. This codes for CASKIQGYEKLFF.

This clone was detected only a few times. V is TRBV7-3 and J is TRBJ2-1; 7 bases line up with TRBD2. Germline V gene data show CDR1 as SGHTA and CDR2 as FQGTGA. After removal of 1 base from V and 2 bases from J, the junction contained 5 bases not matched to a gene. CDR3 length: 16 amino acids. CDR3 sequence reads: CASSLSRLAAYNEQFF. The CDR3 region has the DNA TGTGCCAGCAGCTTAAGTCGTCTAGCGGCCTACAATGAGCAGTTCTTC.

The chain employs TRBV15 and TRBJ2-1; D remains ambiguous. CDR3 size: 11 residues. Trimming shortened V by 0 bases and J by 9 bases, and 3 bases separated the two germline ends. CDR1 is LNHNV, CDR2 YYDKDF, per germline (reference sequence). The CDR3 protein is CATSRDLEQFF. The CDR3 nucleotides are TGTGCCACCAGCAGAGATCTTGAGCAGTTCTTC.

The V gene is TRBV28, the J gene TRBJ2-1; 11 bases agree with TRBD2. Germline CDR1 reads MDHEN; CDR2 reads SYDVKM. Trimming at V came to 4 bases and at J to 7 bases, leaving 9 bases not matched to a gene. This CDR3 contains 16 residues. The CDR3 protein is CASSSVAGGPWNEQFF. As DNA, the CDR3 is TGTGCCAGCAGTTCTGTAGCGGGAGGGCCTTGGAATGAGCAGTTCTTC.

The sample holds one count of this clone. V and J are TRBV10-3 and TRBJ2-3; 9 bases are shared with TRBD1. This CDR3 contains 18 residues. Germline assignment: CDR1 ENHRY and CDR2 SYGVKD. V shed 0 bases and J 1 base; nucleotides not matched to a gene: 8. CDR3 nucleotide sequence: TGTGCCATCAGTGAGTCGCCGACAGGGGGTCTGGGCACAGATACGCAGTATTTT. Protein sequence: CAISESPTGGLGTDTQYF.

In its sample, this clone was seen once. The CDR3 region has the DNA TGCGCCAGCACGGTTGCGGGAGGGCCTTTAGAGACCCAGTACTTC. Protein: CASTVAGGPLETQYF. The V gene is TRBV10-2, the J gene TRBJ2-5; 9 bases fit TRBD2. This CDR3 region has 15 residues. V shed 7 bases, J shed 4 bases, and the junction held 10 bases outside the gene matches. CDR1 WSHSY and CDR2 SAAADI come from the germline V gene.

With respect to this clone: A junction end diverges from the germline sequence, so it may reflect a read error. The chain is built from TRBV19 and TRBJ1-4; 7 bases agree with TRBD1. This CDR3 has 15 residues. CDR1 is LNHDA and CDR2 is SQIVND in the germline V gene (reference sequence). The chain's CDR3 is CASIPGTATNEKLFF. CDR3 DNA sequence: TGTGCCAGTATCCCCGGGACAGCAACAAATGAAAAACTGTTTTTT.

The V and J genes are TRBV5-4 and TRBJ2-7; D possibly corresponds to TRBD1 (5 bases). CDR3 length: 14 residues. The germline V and J ends were trimmed by 0 bases and 3 bases, with 10 bases remaining between them. Germline CDR1 reads SGHNT; CDR2 reads YYREEE (reference sequence). Here the CDR3 DNA reads TGTGCCAGCAGCTTGGATAGGACACTCTACGAGCAGTACTTC. Protein product: CASSLDRTLYEQYF. Supplemented by reference TRBV5-4 and TRBJ2-7, the full variable domain reads ETGVTQSPTHLIKTRGQQVTLRCSSQSGHNTVSWYQQALGQGPQFIFQYYREEENGRGNFPPRFSGLQFPNYSSELNVNALELDDSALYLCASSLDRTLYEQYFGPGTRLTVT.

The chain uses TRBV15 and TRBJ1-6, with TRBD1 matching over 7 bases. The V segment lost 3 bases and the J segment 7 bases; nucleotides outside the gene matches: 3. The CDR3 sequence is 14 residues long. Germline CDR1 and CDR2: LNHNV and YYDKDF (reference sequence). The CDR3 here is CATSSPGGNSPLHF. The CDR3 DNA reads as TGTGCCACCAGCAGTCCAGGGGGAAATTCACCCCTCCACTTT.

This clone was picked up many times. The genes are TRBV19 and TRBJ2-6; TRBD1 aligns across 7 bases. The CDR3 length is 17 residues. Germline values: CDR1 LNHDA, CDR2 SQIVND (reference sequence). With V trimmed by 2 bases and J by 1 base, 5 bases remained unmatched. The CDR3: CASSIRTGVSGANVLTF. CDR3 in DNA: TGTGCCAGTAGTATAAGAACAGGGGTTTCTGGGGCCAACGTCCTGACTTTC. The variable domain in full, completed from reference TRBV19 and TRBJ2-6, reads DGGITQSPKYLFRKEGQNVTLSCEQNLNHDAMYWYRQDPGQGLRLIYYSQIVNDFQKGDIAEGYSVSREKKESFPLTVTSAQKNPTAFYLCASSIRTGVSGANVLTFGAGSRLTVL.

The DNA of the CDR3 is TGTGCCTGGAAGCGGACAGGGGGTCTCGAGCAGTACTTC. Translating it yields CAWKRTGGLEQYF. The chain recombines TRBV30 with TRBJ2-7; 10 nucleotides line up with TRBD1. This CDR3 spans 13 amino acids. Germline V CDR1 and CDR2: GTSNPN, SVGIG (reference sequence). V was pared by 4 bases and J by 6 bases, with 6 bases of the junction left unmatched.

The CDR3 spells CASSYASAGEKLFF. The CDR3 DNA sequence: TGTGCCAGCAGTTACGCCAGCGCGGGCGAAAAACTGTTTTTT. V gene TRBV6-6 combines with J gene TRBJ1-4; D gene unclear. The CDR3 consists of 14 residues. Deletions cut 2 bases from V and 8 bases from J, with 12 bases between. CDR1 is MNHNY and CDR2 is SVGAGI in the germline V gene (reference sequence).

This clone has more than one count but fewer than ten. This chain connects TRBV2 to TRBJ1-6; 7 bases agree with TRBD1. V gave up 4 bases and J gave up 11 bases; unmatched junction bases: 11. Germline CDR1 is SNHLY and CDR2 is FYNNEI. The CDR3 is 15 amino acids. CDR3 sequence reads: CASSGTGRLLTPLHF. CDR3 DNA: TGTGCCAGCAGTGGGACAGGCCGGCTACTAACACCCCTCCACTTT.

This chain uses TRBV28 with TRBJ2-3; 7 positions agree with TRBD1. Looked up from germline, CDR1 is MDHEN and CDR2 is SYDVKM. V lost 8 bases and J lost 2; bases outside the gene matches: 4. The CDR3 is 13 amino acids. The CDR3 is CASGGQNTDTQYF. The DNA of the CDR3 is TGTGCCAGCGGGGGACAGAACACAGATACGCAGTATTTT.

The genes are TRBV28 and TRBJ1-1, with 7 bases that match TRBD1. From germline, CDR1 is MDHEN and CDR2 SYDVKM. This CDR3 region has 13 residues. Trimming removed 6 bases from V and 9 bases from J; junction bases left unmatched: 10. The DNA for the CDR3 is TGTGCCAGCAGACCTCCGGGACAGAAGAAAGCTTTCTTT. Protein: CASRPPGQKKAFF.

This sequence joins TRBV28 and TRBJ2-5; maybe TRBD2 (5 bases). Trimming cost V 6 bases and J 3 bases, with 11 bases left between them. Germline CDR1 reads MDHEN; CDR2 reads SYDVKM. The CDR3 totals 13 residues. CDR3 sequence: CASRRTGKETQYF. CDR3 sequence (DNA): TGTGCCAGCAGGCGGACTGGGAAAGAGACCCAGTACTTC.

This clone showed up just once. The chain recombines TRBV10-3 with TRBJ2-3; 8 bases map to TRBD1. The CDR3 contains 14 residues. The germline V gene encodes CDR1 ENHRY and CDR2 SYGVKD. The junction had 6 bases not matched to a gene; V was cut back by 6 bases and J by 4 bases. CDR3 amino acids: CAIRQQGVPDTQYF. The CDR3 DNA is TGTGCCATCAGACAACAGGGGGTCCCAGATACGCAGTATTTT.

The chain couples TRBV11-2 to TRBJ2-3, with 8 bases identical to TRBD2. This CDR3 has 16 amino acids. Germline assignment: CDR1 SGHAT and CDR2 FQNNGV. The junction had 9 bases not matched to a gene; V was cut back by 3 bases and J by 4 bases. The CDR3 DNA is TGTGCCAGCAGCTTTCCTACTAGCGGCGGCGCAGATACGCAGTATTTT. It specifies CASSFPTSGGADTQYF.

The V and J genes are TRBV7-8 and TRBJ2-3; TRBD1 matches 8 bases. J lost 1 base, V lost 5 bases, and 11 bases had no gene match. The CDR3 length is 17 residues. Germline V gives CDR1 SGHVS, CDR2 FQNEAQ. CDR3 residues: CASSKLTGARGTDTQYF. The CDR3 DNA sequence: TGTGCCAGCAGCAAGTTGACAGGGGCCAGGGGCACAGATACGCAGTATTTT.

This clone was seen once. The J gene is TRBJ1-2, the V gene TRBV10-3; D is uncertain. CDR3 size: 13 residues. V lost 10 bases, J lost 1 base, and 13 bases lay in between. Per the germline V gene, CDR1 is ENHRY and CDR2 is SYGVKD. DNA of the CDR3: TGTGCCACCGCGGCGGATTTTAACTATGGCTACACCTTC. It encodes CATAADFNYGYTF.

As to this clone: The identical CDR3 is also encoded by other nucleotide sequences in the sample. V and J are TRBV4-3 and TRBJ2-1, with TRBD1 identical over 9 bases. Germline V gene data show CDR1 as LGHNA and CDR2 as YSLEER. The ends lost 6 bases at V and 2 bases at J; junction bases unmatched: 5. The CDR3 length is 15 residues. In DNA, the CDR3 is TGCGCCAGCAGTTACGGACAGGGGACCTACAATGAGCAGTTCTTC. Protein: CASSYGQGTYNEQFF.

The gene calls are TRBV11-3 and TRBJ2-1; 13 bases align to TRBD2. Germline V gene lookup returns CDR1 SGHNT and CDR2 YENEEA. Losses at the gene ends were 5 bases for V and 4 bases for J; bases not matched to a gene: 5. This CDR3 is built from 16 residues. CDR3 residues: CASSKGTSGIYNEQFF. The CDR3 coding sequence is TGTGCCAGCAGCAAAGGGACTAGCGGGATTTACAATGAGCAGTTCTTC.